The clone carrying this TCR beta chain was picked up a small number of times. What it recognizes is unknown. 13 Jbeta primers and 60 Vbeta primers were used for the PCR. Sequencing was performed with immunoSEQ multiplex PCR; in TCRdb, only in-frame clones are kept and a portion is missing. The sample has 100,000 to 150,000 clones, approximately 83% seen once; the top ten hold 1% to 1.5%. The sample belongs to a study of cytomegalovirus exposure and HLA in healthy donors. The overall study: Earlier results showed 90 million to 130 million unique TCR beta sequences derived from around 170 million T cells. Study results and caveats: A few V segments could not be told apart, such as TRBV6-2 and TRBV6-3, and were left out. Analyzed later, association rates of TCRs varied across HLA loci, with DRB1 most and HLA-C fewest.

In germline, CDR1 is MNHEY, CDR2 SMNVEV (reference sequence). The CDR3 length is 14 residues. The V end lost 6 bases, the J end lost 7 bases, and 16 bases lay between the germline ends. Sequencing was carried out using PBMCs. The V gene is TRBV27, the J gene TRBJ1-5; no clear D gene. The TCR was taken from a girl aged 2 to 10 in good health and CMV-seronegative. CDR3 sequence reads: CASSKTDWRQPQHF. The CDR3 DNA reads TGTGCCAGCAGCAAGACCGATTGGAGGCAGCCCCAGCATTTT.